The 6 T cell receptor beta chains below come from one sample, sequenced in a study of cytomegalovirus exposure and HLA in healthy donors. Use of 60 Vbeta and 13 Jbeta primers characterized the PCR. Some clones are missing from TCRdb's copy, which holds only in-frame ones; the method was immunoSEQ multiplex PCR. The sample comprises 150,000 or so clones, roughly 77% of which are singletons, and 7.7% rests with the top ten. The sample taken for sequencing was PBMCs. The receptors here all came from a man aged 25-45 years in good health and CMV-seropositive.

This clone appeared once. Here the CDR3 reads CSVRTGDKGNTIYF. In DNA, the CDR3 is TGCAGCGTCCGGACAGGGGATAAGGGGAACACCATATATTTT. This chain uses TRBV29-1 with TRBJ1-3; 9 nucleotides agree with TRBD1. Germline CDR1 reads SQVTM; CDR2 reads ANQGSEA. The CDR3 is made up of 14 amino acids. The trim removed 6 bases at V and 7 bases at J, leaving 10 bases unmatched.

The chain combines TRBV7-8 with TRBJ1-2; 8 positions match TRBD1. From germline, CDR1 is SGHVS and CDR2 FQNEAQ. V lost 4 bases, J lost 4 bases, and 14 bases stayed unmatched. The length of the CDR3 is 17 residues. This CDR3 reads CASSSRPGQDGAYGYTF. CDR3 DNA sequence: TGTGCCAGCAGCTCTCGACCGGGACAGGACGGGGCCTATGGCTACACCTTC.

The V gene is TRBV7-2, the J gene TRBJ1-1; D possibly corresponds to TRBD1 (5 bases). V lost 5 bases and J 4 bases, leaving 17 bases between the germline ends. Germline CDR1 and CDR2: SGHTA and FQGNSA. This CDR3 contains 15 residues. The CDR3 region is CASSPPLRGSTEAFF. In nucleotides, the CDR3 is TGTGCCAGCAGCCCCCCCTTGCGGGGGAGCACTGAAGCTTTCTTT.

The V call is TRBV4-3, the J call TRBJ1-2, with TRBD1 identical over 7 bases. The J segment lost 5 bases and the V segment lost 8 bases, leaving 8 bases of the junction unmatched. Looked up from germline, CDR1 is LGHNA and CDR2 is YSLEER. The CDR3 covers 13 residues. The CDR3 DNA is TGCGCCAGCGGCCCCGGGACAGCTTATGGCTACACCTTC. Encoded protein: CASGPGTAYGYTF.

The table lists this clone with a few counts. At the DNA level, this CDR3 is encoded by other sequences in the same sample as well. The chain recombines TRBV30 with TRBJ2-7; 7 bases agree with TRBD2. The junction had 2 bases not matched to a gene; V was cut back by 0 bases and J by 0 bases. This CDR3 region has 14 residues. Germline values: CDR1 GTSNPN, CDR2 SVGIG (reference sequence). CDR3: CAWSVASGSYEQYF. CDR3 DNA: TGTGCCTGGAGTGTAGCTAGCGGCTCCTACGAGCAGTACTTC.

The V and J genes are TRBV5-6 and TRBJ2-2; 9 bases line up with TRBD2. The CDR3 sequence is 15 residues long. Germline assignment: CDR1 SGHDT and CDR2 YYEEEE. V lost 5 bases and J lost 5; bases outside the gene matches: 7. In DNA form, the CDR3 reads TGTGCCAGCAGAAGAGCGGGAGGAAGTACCGGGGAGCTGTTTTTT. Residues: CASRRAGGSTGELFF.